These 10 T cell receptor beta chains came from one sample sequenced in a study of cytomegalovirus exposure and HLA in healthy donors. The PCR employed 60 Vbeta primers together with 13 Jbeta primers. Clones were read by immunoSEQ multiplex PCR, and TCRdb kept only the in-frame ones, dropping some. The sample totals 150,000 to 200,000 clones. Material: PBMCs. These receptors were obtained from a man younger than 40 in good health and CMV-seronegative.

The V and J genes are TRBV27 and TRBJ1-5; TRBD1 might be the D (5 bases). Trimming took off 4 bases at V and 6 bases at J, with 10 bases between the two ends. The germline V gene encodes CDR1 MNHEY and CDR2 SMNVEV (reference sequence). The CDR3 is made up of 13 amino acids. In DNA, the CDR3 is TGTGCCAGCAGTTCAGGGTCTGGTCAGCCCCAGCATTTT. Its protein product is CASSSGSGQPQHF.

V usage is TRBV30 and J usage is TRBJ1-2; TRBD1 agrees at 8 bases. This CDR3 has 14 amino acids. Unmatched junction bases numbered 10, after V lost 3 bases and J lost 7 bases. The germline gives CDR1 GTSNPN, CDR2 SVGIG (reference sequence). CDR3: CAWSELTGGLGYTF. CDR3 bases: TGTGCCTGGAGCGAGTTAACAGGGGGTCTTGGCTACACCTTC.

The rearrangement joins TRBV7-6 to TRBJ2-5; tentative D call: TRBD2 (6 bases). With the DNA end fitting TRBJ2-7 better, the J assignment may be wrong. Germline-derived CDR1 and CDR2 are SGHVS and FNYEAQ. The length of the CDR3 is 14 residues. This chain's CDR3 is CASRQDGSSYEQYF. The CDR3 DNA reads as TGTGCCAGCAGACAAGACGGGAGCTCCTACGAGCAGTACTTC.

This sequence joins TRBV5-6 and TRBJ2-3, with 10 positions matching TRBD1. Germline V CDR1 and CDR2: SGHDT, YYEEEE. The CDR3 has 15 residues. V lost 4 bases to trimming and J lost 3 bases; unmatched junction nucleotides: 5. The CDR3 sequence is CASSPTGGSTDTQYF. CDR3 sequence (DNA): TGTGCCAGCAGCCCGACAGGGGGCTCTACAGATACGCAGTATTTT. Full variable domain (remainder filled in from reference TRBV5-6 and TRBJ2-3): DAGVTQSPTHLIKTRGQQVTLRCSPKSGHDTVSWYQQALGQGPQFIFQYYEEEERQRGNFPDRFSGHQFPNYSSELNVNALLLGDSALYLCASSPTGGSTDTQYFGPGTRLTVL.

The rearrangement links TRBV7-6 to TRBJ2-1; D is perhaps TRBD2 (6 bases). Germline CDR1 SGHVS, CDR2 FNYEAQ. This CDR3 region has 14 residues. Trimming stripped 0 bases from V and 7 bases from J, with 10 bases between. CDR3 in amino acids: CASSLAGGGNEQFF. CDR3 nucleotides: TGTGCCAGCAGCTTAGCGGGAGGAGGGAATGAGCAGTTCTTC.

V and J are TRBV10-3 and TRBJ1-2, with D perhaps TRBD1 (5 bases). CDR1 is ENHRY, CDR2 SYGVKD, per germline. The CDR3 totals 15 residues. Trimming took 0 bases from V and 5 from J, leaving 13 bases between them. The DNA of the CDR3 is TGTGCCATCAGTGAGTCCCAGACAGCCTTTTATGGCTACACCTTC. Translation gives CAISESQTAFYGYTF.

Notes on this clone: Here the CDR3 omits its conserved ending phenylalanine or tryptophan, so a read error is the likely source. The limits of the CDR3 on the DNA are not certain, so only TCRdb's listed CDR3 is given. The chain carries TRBV18 and TRBJ2-7; the table gives TRBD1 as D, unverified against the DNA. With termini counted, the CDR3 has 13 amino acids. Germline V gives CDR1 KGHSH, CDR2 LQKENI. CDR3 protein: CASSLAIDRGKVI.

The chain carries TRBV29-1 and TRBJ1-2, with TRBD1 matching 10 bases. Trimming cost V 4 bases and J 8 bases; bases outside gene matches: 10. This CDR3 contains 14 residues. Per germline, CDR1 SQVTM and CDR2 ANQGSEA. The CDR3 DNA reads TGCAGCGTTGTCGACAGGGGGCTTGGGGGAGGCTACACCTTC. It is translated as CSVVDRGLGGGYTF.

Of note for this clone: The same CDR3 also results from other DNA sequences found in this sample. This chain connects TRBV5-1 to TRBJ2-7, with no clear D. The V end was cut by 0 bases, the J end by 3 bases, with 7 bases between. Per germline, CDR1 SGHRS and CDR2 YFSETQ. The CDR3 runs to 13 residues. Here the CDR3 DNA reads TGCGCCAGCAGCTTGGCAGGTCTCTACGAGCAGTACTTC. Protein product: CASSLAGLYEQYF.

This sequence joins TRBV5-1 and TRBJ2-7; D is possibly TRBD2 (6 bases). The CDR3 has 14 amino acids. V lost 4 bases and J 1 base, leaving 12 bases between the germline ends. CDR1 is SGHRS, CDR2 YFSETQ, per germline. Here the CDR3 DNA reads TGCGCCAGCAGCCGGGACTTTACTTCCTACGAGCAGTACTTC. This sequence encodes CASSRDFTSYEQYF.